This TCR beta chain came from a study of Graves' ophthalmopathy and Graves' hyperthyroidism. Findings and caveats of the study: Also, most clonotypes expanded in the thyroid above 0.001 frequency appeared in blood.

The study amplified TCR beta CDR3 regions using RNA transcripts. The library came from an HTBI-primed first-round RT-PCR and a second-round multiplex PCR. A single record per CDR3 protein comes from TCRdb applying MiXCR to the multiplex PCR reads. The table lists approximately 1.2 million distinct CDR3 sequences, less than 45% of them singletons, with roughly 11% in the top ten. Ineligible for inclusion were patients with other autoimmune diseases, uncontrolled infections, pregnancy or lactation. Orbital computed tomography and thyroid ultrasound, along with TRAb, serum thyroxine and clinical symptoms, underpinned diagnosis. This clonotype was counted between two and nine times. Its antigen is not identified. The receptor was isolated from an adult man with Graves' hyperthyroidism. Material for sequencing was peripheral blood or thyroid tissue (not recorded which).

CDR3 nucleotides: TGTGCCAGCAGCCCCCCCGCCGGTACCTACGAGCAGTACTTC. This gives the protein CASSPPAGTYEQYF. The V and J genes are TRBV7-9 and TRBJ2-7; D not resolved. V lost 5 bases, J lost 2 bases, and 13 bases lay in between. Per the germline V gene, CDR1 is SEHNR and CDR2 is FQNEAQ (reference sequence). The CDR3 has 14 amino acids. The variable domain in full, completed from reference TRBV7-9 and TRBJ2-7, reads DTGVSQNPRHKITKRGQNVTFRCDPISEHNRLYWYRQTLGQGPEFLTYFQNEAQLEKSRLLSDRFSAERPKGSFSTLEIQRTEQGDSAMYLCASSPPAGTYEQYFGPGTRLTVT.